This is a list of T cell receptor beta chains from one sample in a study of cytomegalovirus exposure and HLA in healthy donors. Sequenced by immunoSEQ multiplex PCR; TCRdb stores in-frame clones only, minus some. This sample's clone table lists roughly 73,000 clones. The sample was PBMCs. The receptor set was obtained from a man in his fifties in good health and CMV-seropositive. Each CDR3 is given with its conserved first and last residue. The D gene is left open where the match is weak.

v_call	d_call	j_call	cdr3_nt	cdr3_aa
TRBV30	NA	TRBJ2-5	TGTGCCTGGAGTGTAGCTGCACAAGAGACCCAGTACTTC	CAWSVAAQETQYF
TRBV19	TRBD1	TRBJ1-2	TGTGCCAGTAGTGAACAGGGGAGCGGCGTCGGCTACACCTTC	CASSEQGSGVGYTF
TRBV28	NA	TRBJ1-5	TGTGCCAGCTCAGGTCGTGAGCCCCAGCATTTT	CASSGREPQHF
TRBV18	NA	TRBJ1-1	TGTGCCAGCTCACTCCTAGGCCGGGGGATGAACACTGAAGCTTTCTTT	CASSLLGRGMNTEAFF
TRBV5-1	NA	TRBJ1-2	TGCGCCAGCAGCTTGACGGTGGGGGGGCAAGATGGCTACACCTTC	CASSLTVGGQDGYTF
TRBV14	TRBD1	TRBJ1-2	TGTGCCAGCAGCTCCCAGGGGGCGAGGTATACTCCGGATGGCTACACCTTC	CASSSQGARYTPDGYTF
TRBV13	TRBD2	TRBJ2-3	TGTGCCAGCAGCTTAGTAGGGACTAGAGAGGGTAATACGCAGTATTTT	CASSLVGTREGNTQYF
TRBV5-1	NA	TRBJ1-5	TGCGCCAGCAGCTTGGAGCCCAATCAGCCCCAGCATTTT	CASSLEPNQPQHF
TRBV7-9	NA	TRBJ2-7	TGTGCCAGCAGCTTAGAGCAGGATAGGGGGAACGAGCAGTACTTC	CASSLEQDRGNEQYF
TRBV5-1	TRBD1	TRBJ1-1	TGCGCCAGCAGCTTGGGGACAGGGTCTGAAGCTTTCTTT	CASSLGTGSEAFF
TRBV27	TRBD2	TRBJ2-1	TGTGCCAGCAGTTTAGCCCTAGCGGGGGAGGCATACAATGAGCAGTTCTTC	CASSLALAGEAYNEQFF
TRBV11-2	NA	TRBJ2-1	TGTGCCAGCAGCTTTTCGGGTGAGCAGTTCTTC	CASSFSGEQFF
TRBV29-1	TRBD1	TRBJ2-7	TGCAGCGGATGGACAGGTCGCGAGCAGTACTTC	CSGWTGREQYF
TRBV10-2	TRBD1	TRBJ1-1	TGCGCCAGCAGGGATGACAGGGAGAACACTGAAGCTTTCTTT	CASRDDRENTEAFF
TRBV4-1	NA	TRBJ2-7	TGCGCCAGCAGCATAGCGTTCAATGACGAGCAGTACTTC	CASSIAFNDEQYF
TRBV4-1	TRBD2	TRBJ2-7	TGCGCCAGCGGGAGCGGGAGTAGCTCCTACGAGCAGTACTTC	CASGSGSSSYEQYF
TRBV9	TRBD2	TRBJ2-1	TGTGCCAGCACCCCCGGGGGGGGACGGTACAATGAGCAGTTCTTC	CASTPGGGRYNEQFF